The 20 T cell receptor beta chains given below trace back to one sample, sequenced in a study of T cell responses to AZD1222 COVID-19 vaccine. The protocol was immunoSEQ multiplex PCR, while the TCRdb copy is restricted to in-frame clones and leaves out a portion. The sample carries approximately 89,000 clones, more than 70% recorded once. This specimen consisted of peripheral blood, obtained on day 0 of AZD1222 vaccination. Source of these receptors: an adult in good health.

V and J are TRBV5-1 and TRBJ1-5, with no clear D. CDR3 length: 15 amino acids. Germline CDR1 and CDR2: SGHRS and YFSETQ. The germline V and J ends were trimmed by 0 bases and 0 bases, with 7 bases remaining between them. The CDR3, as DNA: TGCGCCAGCAGCTTGGGAACGGGTAGCAATCAGCCCCAGCATTTT. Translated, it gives CASSLGTGSNQPQHF.

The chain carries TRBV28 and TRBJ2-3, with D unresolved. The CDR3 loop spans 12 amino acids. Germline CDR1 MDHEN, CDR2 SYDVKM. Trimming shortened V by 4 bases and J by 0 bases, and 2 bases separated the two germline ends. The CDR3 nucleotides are TGTGCCAGCAGTTGGAGCACAGATACGCAGTATTTT. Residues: CASSWSTDTQYF.

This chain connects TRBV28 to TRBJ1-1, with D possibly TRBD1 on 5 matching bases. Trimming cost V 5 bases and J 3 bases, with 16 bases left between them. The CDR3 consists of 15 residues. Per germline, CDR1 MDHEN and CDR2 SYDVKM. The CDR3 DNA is TGTGCCAGCAGTCCTCTAGGAGTAGGGGACACTGAAGCTTTCTTT. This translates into CASSPLGVGDTEAFF.

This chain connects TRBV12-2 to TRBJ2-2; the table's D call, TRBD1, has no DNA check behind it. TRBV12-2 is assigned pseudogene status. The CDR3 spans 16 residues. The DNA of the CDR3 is TGTGCAAGTCGCTTGGTTACAGGGTCGGGCACCGGGGAGCTGTTTTTT. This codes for CASRLVTGSGTGELFF.

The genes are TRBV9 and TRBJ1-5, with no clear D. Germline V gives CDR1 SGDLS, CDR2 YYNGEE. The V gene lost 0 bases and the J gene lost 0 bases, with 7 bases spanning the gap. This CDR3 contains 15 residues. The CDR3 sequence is CASSVGVNSNQPQHF. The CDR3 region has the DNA TGTGCCAGCAGCGTAGGGGTGAATAGCAATCAGCCCCAGCATTTT.

This chain's CDR3 is CASSSAYTGFRQHTF. The CDR3 nucleotides are TGTGCCAGCAGCTCAGCATACACAGGGTTCCGACAGCACACCTTC. The genes are TRBV11-2 and TRBJ1-2; D perhaps matches TRBD1 (6 bases). The V end lost 4 bases, the J end lost 12 bases, and 24 bases lay between the germline ends. Germline loops: CDR1 SGHAT, CDR2 FQNNGV. The CDR3 runs 15 residues.

The CDR3 protein is CASSFKGGGVSGANVLTF. CDR3 sequence (DNA): TGTGCCAGCAGCTTCAAAGGGGGCGGGGTATCTGGGGCCAACGTCCTGACTTTC. The chain employs TRBV7-2 and TRBJ2-6; possibly TRBD1 for D (7 bases). V was trimmed by 3 bases and J by 1 base, leaving 16 bases between them. The CDR3 is 18 amino acids. Germline CDR1 is SGHTA and CDR2 is FQGNSA.

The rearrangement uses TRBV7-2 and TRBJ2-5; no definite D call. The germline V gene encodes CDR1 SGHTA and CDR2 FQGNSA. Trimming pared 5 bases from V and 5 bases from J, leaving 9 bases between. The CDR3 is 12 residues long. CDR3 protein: CASSQDRETQYF. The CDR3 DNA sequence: TGTGCCAGCAGCCAAGACCGGGAGACCCAGTACTTC.

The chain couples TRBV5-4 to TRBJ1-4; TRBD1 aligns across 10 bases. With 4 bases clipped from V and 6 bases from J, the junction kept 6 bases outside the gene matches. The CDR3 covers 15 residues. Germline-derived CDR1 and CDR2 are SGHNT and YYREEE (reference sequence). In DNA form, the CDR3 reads TGTGCCAGCAGCGCCGCCGGGACAGGGGATGAAAAACTGTTTTTT. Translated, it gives CASSAAGTGDEKLFF.

CDR3 DNA: TGTGCCAGCAGCTTAAACATAGGACAGAGGGACGAGCAGTACTTC. Translated: CASSLNIGQRDEQYF. The chain recombines TRBV7-6 with TRBJ2-7; perhaps TRBD1 as D (6 bases). Germline CDR1 and CDR2: SGHVS and FNYEAQ. The V end was cut by 2 bases, the J end by 5 bases, with 16 bases between. CDR3 length: 15 amino acids.

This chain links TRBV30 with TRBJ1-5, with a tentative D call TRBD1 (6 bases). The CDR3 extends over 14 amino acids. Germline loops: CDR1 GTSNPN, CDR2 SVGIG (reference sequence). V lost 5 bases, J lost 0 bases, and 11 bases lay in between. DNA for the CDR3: TGTGCCTGGTCCGGACAGTATAGCAATCAGCCCCAGCATTTT. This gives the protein CAWSGQYSNQPQHF.

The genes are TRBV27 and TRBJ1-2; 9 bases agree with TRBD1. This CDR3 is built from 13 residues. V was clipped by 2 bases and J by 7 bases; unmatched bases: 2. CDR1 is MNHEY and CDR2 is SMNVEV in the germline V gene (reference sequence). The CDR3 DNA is TGTGCCAGCAGTTTAGGGACAGGGTCTGGCTACACCTTC. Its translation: CASSLGTGSGYTF.

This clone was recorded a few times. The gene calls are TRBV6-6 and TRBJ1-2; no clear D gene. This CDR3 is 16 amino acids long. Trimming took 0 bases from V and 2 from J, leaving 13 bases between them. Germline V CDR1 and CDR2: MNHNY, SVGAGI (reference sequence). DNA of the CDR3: TGTGCCAGCAGTTACTCGCAATTTATAGGGAACTATGGCTACACCTTC. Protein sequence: CASSYSQFIGNYGYTF.

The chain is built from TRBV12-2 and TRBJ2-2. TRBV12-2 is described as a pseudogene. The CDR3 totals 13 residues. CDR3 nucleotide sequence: TGTGCAAGTCGCTTAACGAACACCGGGGAGCTGTTTTTT. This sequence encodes CASRLTNTGELFF.

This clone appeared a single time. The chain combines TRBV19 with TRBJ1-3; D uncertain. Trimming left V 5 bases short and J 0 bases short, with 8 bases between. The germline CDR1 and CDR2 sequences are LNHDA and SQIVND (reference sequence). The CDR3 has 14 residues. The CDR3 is CASSSVSSGNTIYF. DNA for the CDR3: TGTGCCAGTAGTTCAGTCAGCTCTGGAAACACCATATATTTT.

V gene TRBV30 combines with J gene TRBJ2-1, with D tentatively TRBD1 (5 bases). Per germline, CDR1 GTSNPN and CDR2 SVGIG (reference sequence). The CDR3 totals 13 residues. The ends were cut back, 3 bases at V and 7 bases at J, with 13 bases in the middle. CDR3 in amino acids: CAWSLGQVNEQFF. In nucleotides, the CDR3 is TGTGCCTGGAGCCTCGGACAAGTTAATGAGCAGTTCTTC.

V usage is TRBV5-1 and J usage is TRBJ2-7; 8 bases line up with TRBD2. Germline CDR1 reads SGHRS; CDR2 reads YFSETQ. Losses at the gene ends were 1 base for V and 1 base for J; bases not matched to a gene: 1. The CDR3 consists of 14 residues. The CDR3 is CASSLSGGSYEQYF. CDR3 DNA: TGCGCCAGCAGCTTGAGCGGGGGATCCTACGAGCAGTACTTC.

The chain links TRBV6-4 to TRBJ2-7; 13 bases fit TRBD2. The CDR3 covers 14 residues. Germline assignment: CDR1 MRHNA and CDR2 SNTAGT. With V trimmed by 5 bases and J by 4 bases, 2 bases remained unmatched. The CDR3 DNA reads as TGTGCCAGCAGTAAGACTAGCGGGGGGTACGAGCAGTACTTC. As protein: CASSKTSGGYEQYF.

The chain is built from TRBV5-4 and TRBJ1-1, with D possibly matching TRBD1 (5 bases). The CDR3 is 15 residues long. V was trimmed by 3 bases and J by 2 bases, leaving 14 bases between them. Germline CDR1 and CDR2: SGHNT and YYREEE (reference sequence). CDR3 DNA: TGTGCCAGCAGCTCACCGGGACGGGCCAACACTGAAGCTTTCTTT. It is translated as CASSSPGRANTEAFF.

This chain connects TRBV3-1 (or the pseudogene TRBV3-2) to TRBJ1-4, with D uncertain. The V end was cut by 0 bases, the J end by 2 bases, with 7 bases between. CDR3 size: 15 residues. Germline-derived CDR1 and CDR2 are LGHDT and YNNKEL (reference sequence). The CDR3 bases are TGTGCCAGCAGCCAAGATGCGGGGACTAATGAAAAACTGTTTTTT. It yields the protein CASSQDAGTNEKLFF.